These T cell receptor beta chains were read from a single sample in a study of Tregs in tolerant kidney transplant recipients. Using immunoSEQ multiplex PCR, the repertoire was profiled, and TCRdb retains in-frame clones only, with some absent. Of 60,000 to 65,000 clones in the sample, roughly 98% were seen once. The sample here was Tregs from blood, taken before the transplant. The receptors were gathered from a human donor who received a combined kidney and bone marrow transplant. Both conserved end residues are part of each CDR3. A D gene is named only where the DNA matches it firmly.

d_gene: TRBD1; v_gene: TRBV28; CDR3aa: CASSLPTGGSREQYF
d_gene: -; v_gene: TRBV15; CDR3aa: CATSRDLGLYGYTF
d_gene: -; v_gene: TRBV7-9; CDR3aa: CASSSLASDTQYF
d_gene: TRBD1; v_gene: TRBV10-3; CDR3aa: CAISTGQEFYEQYF
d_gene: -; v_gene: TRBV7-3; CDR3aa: CASSPLGPDTQYF
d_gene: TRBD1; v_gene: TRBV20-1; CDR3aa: CSAGQGGEQYF
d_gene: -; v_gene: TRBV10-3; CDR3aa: CAHAQGPHEQYF
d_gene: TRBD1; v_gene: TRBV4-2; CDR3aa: CASSQPLGQGITEAFF
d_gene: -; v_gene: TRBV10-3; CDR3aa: CAIGGTVSYEQYF
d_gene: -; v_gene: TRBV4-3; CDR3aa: CASSQEGGHLPTF
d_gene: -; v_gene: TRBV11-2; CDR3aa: CASSLRLGSEAFF
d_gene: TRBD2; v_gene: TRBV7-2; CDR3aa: CASNNGSGGAVTQYF
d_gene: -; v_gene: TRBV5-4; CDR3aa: CASRGGNSYEQYF
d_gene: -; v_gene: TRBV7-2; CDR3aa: CASSLQGGGALSYEQYF
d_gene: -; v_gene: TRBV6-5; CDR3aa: CASSPGIYNSPLHF
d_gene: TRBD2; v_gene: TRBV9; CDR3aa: CASSPGGSGGYNEQFF